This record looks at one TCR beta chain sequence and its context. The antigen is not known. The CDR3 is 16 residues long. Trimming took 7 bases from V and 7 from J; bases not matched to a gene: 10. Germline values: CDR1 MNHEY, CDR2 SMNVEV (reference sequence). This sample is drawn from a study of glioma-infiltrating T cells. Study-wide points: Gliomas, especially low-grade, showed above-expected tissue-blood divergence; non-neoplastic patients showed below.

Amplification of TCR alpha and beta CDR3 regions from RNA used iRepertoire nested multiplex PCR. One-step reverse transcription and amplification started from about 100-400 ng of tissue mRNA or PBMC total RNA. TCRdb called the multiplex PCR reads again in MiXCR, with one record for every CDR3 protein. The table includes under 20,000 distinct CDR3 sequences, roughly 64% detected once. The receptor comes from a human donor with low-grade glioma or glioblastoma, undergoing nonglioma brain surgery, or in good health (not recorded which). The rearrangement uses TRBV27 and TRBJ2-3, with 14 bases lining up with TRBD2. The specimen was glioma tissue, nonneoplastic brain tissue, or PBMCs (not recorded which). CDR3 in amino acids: CASKNQGLAGENTQYF. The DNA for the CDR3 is TGTGCCAGCAAAAACCAGGGACTAGCGGGGGAAAATACGCAGTATTTT.